This T cell receptor beta chain was obtained from a study of CD8 T cells in ankylosing spondylitis. The study, taken as a whole, reports: There was reportedly significant enrichment of clones that were disease-linked in matched ankylosing spondylitis synovial fluid.

Remarks on this clonotype: The antigen is not known.

Germline assignment: CDR1 LGHDT and CDR2 YNNKEL (reference sequence). V lost 4 bases, J lost 4 bases, and 11 bases lay in between. The CDR3 extends over 14 amino acids. MiXCR was run by TCRdb on the 5' RACE reads, yielding one entry per CDR3 protein. The sample yields about 200,000 distinct CDR3 sequences, over 10% seen once. The rearrangement uses TRBV3-1 and TRBJ1-5; D is perhaps TRBD1 (5 bases). The TCR comes from a male donor with ankylosing spondylitis or in good health (not recorded which). The sequenced sample was blood, either unsorted or a sorted T cell fraction (not recorded which). Written as DNA, the CDR3 is TGTGCCAGCAGCCCCGGAGGGGTGAATCAGCCCCAGCATTTT. Translation gives CASSPGGVNQPQHF.